This is a list of T cell receptor beta chains from one sample in a study of blood T cell repertoires in COVID-19. Assay used: immunoSEQ multiplex PCR; TCRdb lists only in-frame clones, some missing. The sample includes tens of thousands of clones, over 80% seen only once; the top ten take under 20%. Sequenced: peripheral blood. Every receptor here comes from a human donor in a cohort sampled during active COVID-19. CDR3s include the opening cysteine and the closing phenylalanine or tryptophan. A D gene is named only where the DNA matches it firmly. Expanded clones get a size class; other rows say once, few or many, or leave the size out.

cdr3_aa: CASGRGGRQPQHF; cdr3_nt: TGTGCCAGCGGCCGAGGAGGGAGGCAGCCCCAGCATTTT; v_call: TRBV2; j_call: TRBJ1-5; clone_size: .; d_call: .
cdr3_aa: CASSQEDRTYEQYF; cdr3_nt: TGCGCCAGCAGCCAAGAGGACAGAACCTACGAGCAGTACTTC; v_call: TRBV4-1; j_call: TRBJ2-7; clone_size: .; d_call: .
cdr3_aa: CASSQVPGRGGGPDTQYF; cdr3_nt: TGTGCCAGCAGCCAAGTTCCGGGACGGGGGGGAGGGCCAGATACGCAGTATTTT; v_call: TRBV3-1/TRBV3-2; j_call: TRBJ2-3; clone_size: .; d_call: TRBD2
cdr3_aa: CASSFSGGYEQYF; cdr3_nt: TGTGCCAGCAGCTTTTCGGGGGGCTACGAGCAGTACTTC; v_call: TRBV7-9; j_call: TRBJ2-7; clone_size: few; d_call: TRBD2
cdr3_aa: CASSRDRGVIYGYTF; cdr3_nt: TGTGCCAGCTCACGCGACAGGGGTGTTATCTATGGCTACACCTTC; v_call: TRBV18; j_call: TRBJ1-2; clone_size: .; d_call: TRBD1
cdr3_aa: CASRPGQLSIYGYTF; cdr3_nt: TGTGCCAGCAGACCCGGACAGCTAAGTATCTATGGCTACACCTTC; v_call: TRBV28; j_call: TRBJ1-2; clone_size: .; d_call: .
cdr3_aa: CASSLGTPGGPGNTIYF; cdr3_nt: TGTGCCAGCAGCTTGGGGACTCCAGGGGGCCCTGGAAACACCATATATTTT; v_call: TRBV5-4; j_call: TRBJ1-3; clone_size: .; d_call: TRBD1
cdr3_aa: CSAPPQLGQVKDTQYF; cdr3_nt: TGCAGCGCCCCCCCACAGTTGGGGCAGGTGAAAGATACGCAGTATTTT; v_call: TRBV29-1; j_call: TRBJ2-3; clone_size: .; d_call: .
cdr3_aa: CAWTGLAGLGYEQYF; cdr3_nt: TGTGCCTGGACGGGACTAGCGGGGCTTGGCTACGAGCAGTACTTC; v_call: TRBV30; j_call: TRBJ2-7; clone_size: .; d_call: TRBD2
cdr3_aa: CASSANTGGETQYF; cdr3_nt: TGTGCCAGCAGCGCCAACACGGGCGGGGAGACCCAGTACTTC; v_call: TRBV5-5; j_call: TRBJ2-5; clone_size: .; d_call: .
cdr3_aa: CASERGDTQYF; cdr3_nt: TGTGCCAGCGAAAGGGGGGATACGCAGTATTTT; v_call: TRBV3-1/TRBV3-2; j_call: TRBJ2-3; clone_size: .; d_call: .
cdr3_aa: CASSLVEGAEAFF; cdr3_nt: TGTGCCAGCAGCTTAGTTGAAGGGGCTGAAGCTTTCTTT; v_call: TRBV7-8; j_call: TRBJ1-1; clone_size: .; d_call: .
cdr3_aa: CATSDSTGMNTGELFF; cdr3_nt: TGTGCCACCAGTGACTCGACAGGGATGAACACCGGGGAGCTGTTTTTT; v_call: TRBV24-1; j_call: TRBJ2-2; clone_size: few; d_call: TRBD1
cdr3_aa: CASSEPGQHNYGYTF; cdr3_nt: TGTGCCAGCAGTGAACCGGGACAGCACAACTATGGCTACACCTTC; v_call: TRBV6-1; j_call: TRBJ1-2; clone_size: .; d_call: TRBD1
cdr3_aa: CASSSTSDNEQFF; cdr3_nt: TGTGCCAGCAGCTCGACTAGCGACAATGAGCAGTTCTTC; v_call: TRBV18; j_call: TRBJ2-1; clone_size: .; d_call: TRBD2